The rows below give T cell receptor beta chains drawn from one sample of a study of T cell changes during pregnancy in multiple sclerosis. TCRdb's copy holds only in-frame clones and misses some; the assay was immunoSEQ multiplex PCR. The table includes more than 40,000 clones, approximately 94% detected once. This specimen consisted of CD4+ T cells from peripheral blood mononuclear cells, obtained in the second trimester of pregnancy. The origin of the receptors is a female donor with multiple sclerosis, enrolled in a pregnancy study. CDR3s include the opening cysteine and the closing phenylalanine or tryptophan. Fields, in order: CDR3 DNA, CDR3 protein, J gene, D gene, CDR3 length, V gene, clone size. D genes are given only for firm matches. Expanded clones are given a class, and other clones once, few, many or no size at all.

CDR3nt: TGCAGCGTTGTTCCAGGCCCGTGGACTGAAGCTTTCTTT; CDR3aa: CSVVPGPWTEAFF; j_gene: TRBJ1-1; d_gene: -; len: 13; v_gene: TRBV29-1; abundance: -
CDR3nt: TGTGCCAGTAGTCCGGGTAACTATGGCTACACCTTC; CDR3aa: CASSPGNYGYTF; j_gene: TRBJ1-2; d_gene: -; len: 12; v_gene: TRBV19; abundance: once
CDR3nt: TGTGCCATCAGTGCGCGAAGTAGCGGGGACACAGATACGCAGTATTTT; CDR3aa: CAISARSSGDTDTQYF; j_gene: TRBJ2-3; d_gene: TRBD2; len: 16; v_gene: TRBV10-3; abundance: -
CDR3nt: TGTGCCAGCAGCTTGTGGAGGAACACTGAAGCTTTCTTT; CDR3aa: CASSLWRNTEAFF; j_gene: TRBJ1-1; d_gene: -; len: 13; v_gene: TRBV5-4; abundance: -
CDR3nt: TGTGCCAGCAGCTTAGCGGCCGGGGATGGAAACACCATATATTTT; CDR3aa: CASSLAAGDGNTIYF; j_gene: TRBJ1-3; d_gene: -; len: 15; v_gene: TRBV7-9; abundance: -
CDR3nt: TGTGCCAGCAGCCAAGAAAGCGGGGGCTTTACCTACGAGCAGTACTTC; CDR3aa: CASSQESGGFTYEQYF; j_gene: TRBJ2-7; d_gene: TRBD2; len: 16; v_gene: TRBV4-2; abundance: -
CDR3nt: TGTGCCAGCAGCCAAGATCAAGGTAGCGAGCAGTTCTTC; CDR3aa: CASSQDQGSEQFF; j_gene: TRBJ2-1; d_gene: -; len: 13; v_gene: TRBV4-2; abundance: -
CDR3nt: TGTGCCAGCAGGGCTATACAGGGGGCTTTTCGCAATGAGCAGTTCTTC; CDR3aa: CASRAIQGAFRNEQFF; j_gene: TRBJ2-1; d_gene: TRBD1; len: 16; v_gene: TRBV2; abundance: -
CDR3nt: TGTGCCAGCAGCCCGGGGACATCCACAGATACGCAGTATTTT; CDR3aa: CASSPGTSTDTQYF; j_gene: TRBJ2-3; d_gene: -; len: 14; v_gene: TRBV7-6; abundance: -
CDR3nt: TGTGCCAGCAGCTTAGATACCCTAGCGGGGGGATACACAGATACGCAGTATTTT; CDR3aa: CASSLDTLAGGYTDTQYF; j_gene: TRBJ2-3; d_gene: TRBD2; len: 18; v_gene: TRBV7-2; abundance: -
CDR3nt: TGTGCCAGCAGTGAAGCAGGGGGGGCCGGGGAGCTGTTTTTT; CDR3aa: CASSEAGGAGELFF; j_gene: TRBJ2-2; d_gene: -; len: 14; v_gene: TRBV2; abundance: -
CDR3nt: TGTGCCAGCAGTGAGGACAGGGGGGACTATGGCTACACCTTC; CDR3aa: CASSEDRGDYGYTF; j_gene: TRBJ1-2; d_gene: TRBD1; len: 14; v_gene: TRBV2; abundance: -
CDR3nt: TGTGCCAGCAGCTCAGCGACAGGGGGCGGCAATTCACCCCTCCACTTT; CDR3aa: CASSSATGGGNSPLHF; j_gene: TRBJ1-6; d_gene: TRBD1; len: 16; v_gene: TRBV7-2; abundance: -
CDR3nt: TGTGCCACCAGCAGAGATCCCCTAGCGGGGGGTCTTGAGCAGTTCTTC; CDR3aa: CATSRDPLAGGLEQFF; j_gene: TRBJ2-1; d_gene: TRBD2; len: 16; v_gene: TRBV15; abundance: -
CDR3nt: TGTGCCATCAGTGAGTTTCTGGGGGCGGCGTCCTACGAGCAGTACTTC; CDR3aa: CAISEFLGAASYEQYF; j_gene: TRBJ2-7; d_gene: -; len: 16; v_gene: TRBV10-3; abundance: -
CDR3nt: TGTGCCAGCAGGCACAGGGGTGGAGGTGGAAACACCATATATTTT; CDR3aa: CASRHRGGGGNTIYF; j_gene: TRBJ1-3; d_gene: TRBD1; len: 15; v_gene: TRBV6-5; abundance: -
CDR3nt: TGTGCCAGCATGCAACGTCGGGACAGGGGTCACGAGCAGTACTTC; CDR3aa: CASMQRRDRGHEQYF; j_gene: TRBJ2-7; d_gene: TRBD1; len: 15; v_gene: TRBV5-6; abundance: -
CDR3nt: TGTGCCAGTAGTATAGCAGGGGTTAATCAGCCCCAGCATTTT; CDR3aa: CASSIAGVNQPQHF; j_gene: TRBJ1-5; d_gene: -; len: 14; v_gene: TRBV19; abundance: -
CDR3nt: TGTGCCAGCAGCCTCGCCGGGACACACCCTTTCCATGAGCAGTTCTTC; CDR3aa: CASSLAGTHPFHEQFF; j_gene: TRBJ2-1; d_gene: -; len: 16; v_gene: TRBV11-3; abundance: -
CDR3nt: TGTGCCAGCAGTCGACAAAATGCAGGAGGGGCTAGCAATCAGCCCCAGCATTTT; CDR3aa: CASSRQNAGGASNQPQHF; j_gene: TRBJ1-5; d_gene: -; len: 18; v_gene: TRBV2; abundance: -
CDR3nt: TGTGCCAGCAGTGATTGGCAGGGGGCACAGCCCCAGCATTTT; CDR3aa: CASSDWQGAQPQHF; j_gene: TRBJ1-5; d_gene: TRBD1; len: 14; v_gene: TRBV25-1; abundance: once
CDR3nt: TGTGCCAGCAGTGACGCTCCGGGGGTAAATTCACCCCTCCACTTT; CDR3aa: CASSDAPGVNSPLHF; j_gene: TRBJ1-6; d_gene: -; len: 15; v_gene: TRBV6-4; abundance: -
CDR3nt: TGTGCCACCAGCCTGGACAGAAAGGCGGGGGCCGGGGAGCTGTTTTTT; CDR3aa: CATSLDRKAGAGELFF; j_gene: TRBJ2-2; d_gene: -; len: 16; v_gene: TRBV15; abundance: -
CDR3nt: TGCGCCAGCAGCCAAGATGAGGGTTTGGGAGGCTACACCTTC; CDR3aa: CASSQDEGLGGYTF; j_gene: TRBJ1-2; d_gene: -; len: 14; v_gene: TRBV4-3; abundance: -
CDR3nt: TGTGCCAGCCATCCGGGACAGATGGGCACCGGGGAGCTGTTTTTT; CDR3aa: CASHPGQMGTGELFF; j_gene: TRBJ2-2; d_gene: TRBD1; len: 15; v_gene: TRBV11-3; abundance: -
CDR3nt: TGCAGCATAAAGACAGGCCCCTACGAGCAGTACTTC; CDR3aa: CSIKTGPYEQYF; j_gene: TRBJ2-7; d_gene: -; len: 12; v_gene: TRBV29-1; abundance: -
CDR3nt: TGTGCCAGCAGCGGAAAGGGGCAGGGTAATGAAAAACTGTTTTTT; CDR3aa: CASSGKGQGNEKLFF; j_gene: TRBJ1-4; d_gene: -; len: 15; v_gene: TRBV5-6; abundance: -
CDR3nt: TGTGCCAGCTTAAGCTCTAGGAACACTGAAGCTTTCTTT; CDR3aa: CASLSSRNTEAFF; j_gene: TRBJ1-1; d_gene: -; len: 13; v_gene: TRBV18; abundance: -
CDR3nt: TGCGCCAGCAGCTTTAGAGAGTATAATTCACCCCTCCACTTT; CDR3aa: CASSFREYNSPLHF; j_gene: TRBJ1-6; d_gene: -; len: 14; v_gene: TRBV5-1; abundance: -
CDR3nt: TGTGCCAGCACCCTCATCCCCCGCGGGAACACAGATACGCAGTATTTT; CDR3aa: CASTLIPRGNTDTQYF; j_gene: TRBJ2-3; d_gene: -; len: 16; v_gene: TRBV7-6; abundance: -
CDR3nt: TGTGCCAGCACCCCTCTAAGCCTGAACACCGGGGAGCTGTTTTTT; CDR3aa: CASTPLSLNTGELFF; j_gene: TRBJ2-2; d_gene: -; len: 15; v_gene: TRBV27; abundance: -
CDR3nt: TGTGCCAGCAGTTACTCGCAGGGTACCGTCCTGACTTTC; CDR3aa: CASSYSQGTVLTF; j_gene: TRBJ2-6; d_gene: -; len: 13; v_gene: TRBV6-5; abundance: -
CDR3nt: TGTGCCAGCTCACCACAACAGGGTTCTGGAAACACCATATATTTT; CDR3aa: CASSPQQGSGNTIYF; j_gene: TRBJ1-3; d_gene: -; len: 15; v_gene: TRBV18; abundance: -
CDR3nt: TGCGCCAGCAGCCTCGGACAGGGTAGCGAAAAACTGTTTTTT; CDR3aa: CASSLGQGSEKLFF; j_gene: TRBJ1-4; d_gene: TRBD1; len: 14; v_gene: TRBV4-1; abundance: -
CDR3nt: TGTGCCAGTGGCGCGGGGGCCTACAATGAGCAGTTCTTC; CDR3aa: CASGAGAYNEQFF; j_gene: TRBJ2-1; d_gene: TRBD2; len: 13; v_gene: TRBV7-3; abundance: -
CDR3nt: TGTGCCATCAGTGAGTCTGGTCGGCAGGGGAGCGAGCAGTACTTC; CDR3aa: CAISESGRQGSEQYF; j_gene: TRBJ2-7; d_gene: -; len: 15; v_gene: TRBV10-3; abundance: -
CDR3nt: TGTGCCAGCAGCTTAGCGCGGGGATATACCGGGGAGCTGTTTTTT; CDR3aa: CASSLARGYTGELFF; j_gene: TRBJ2-2; d_gene: -; len: 15; v_gene: TRBV7-8; abundance: -
CDR3nt: TGTGCCAGCAGCGACAGAAAGAATCAGCCCCAGCATTTT; CDR3aa: CASSDRKNQPQHF; j_gene: TRBJ1-5; d_gene: -; len: 13; v_gene: TRBV6-6; abundance: once
CDR3nt: TGTGCCAGTAGTATGAGGACAGGGATAGCCGGGGAGCTGTTTTTT; CDR3aa: CASSMRTGIAGELFF; j_gene: TRBJ2-2; d_gene: TRBD1; len: 15; v_gene: TRBV19; abundance: -
CDR3nt: TGTGCCAGCAGCCAACCATCGGGGGGCGCAGATACGCAGTATTTT; CDR3aa: CASSQPSGGADTQYF; j_gene: TRBJ2-3; d_gene: -; len: 15; v_gene: TRBV4-2; abundance: -
CDR3nt: TGTGCCAGCAGCTTGGACAGCCGCAATCAGCCCCAGCATTTT; CDR3aa: CASSLDSRNQPQHF; j_gene: TRBJ1-5; d_gene: -; len: 14; v_gene: TRBV7-9; abundance: -
CDR3nt: TGTGCCAGTAGTTTTGGCCCTTCGCCCTATGGCTACACCTTC; CDR3aa: CASSFGPSPYGYTF; j_gene: TRBJ1-2; d_gene: -; len: 14; v_gene: TRBV19; abundance: -
CDR3nt: TGTGCCTGGAGCGAGGGACAGGGGTTACTGTTTTTT; CDR3aa: CAWSEGQGLLFF; j_gene: TRBJ1-4; d_gene: TRBD1; len: 12; v_gene: TRBV30; abundance: -
CDR3nt: TGTGCCAGCAGGCCTAGGGGGGGCGAGTCCTGGAGTGGCTACACCTTC; CDR3aa: CASRPRGGESWSGYTF; j_gene: TRBJ1-2; d_gene: -; len: 16; v_gene: TRBV5-4; abundance: -
CDR3nt: TGTGCCAGCAGCCAACACACCGACTATCCCTATTTT; CDR3aa: CASSQHTDYPYF; j_gene: TRBJ2-3; d_gene: -; len: 12; v_gene: TRBV5-5; abundance: -
CDR3nt: TGCAGCGTTGACGGTGCGGGGGGAGAGCAGTTCTTC; CDR3aa: CSVDGAGGEQFF; j_gene: TRBJ2-1; d_gene: TRBD2; len: 12; v_gene: TRBV29-1; abundance: -
CDR3nt: TGTGCCAGCAGCTTTCAGCAGGGGGTAGGAGAAAAACTGTTTTTT; CDR3aa: CASSFQQGVGEKLFF; j_gene: TRBJ1-4; d_gene: TRBD1; len: 15; v_gene: TRBV5-6; abundance: -
CDR3nt: TGTGCCAGCTCTCCCTGGGGAACAGGACCCTATACGCAGTATTTT; CDR3aa: CASSPWGTGPYTQYF; j_gene: TRBJ2-3; d_gene: -; len: 15; v_gene: TRBV6-4; abundance: -
CDR3nt: TGTGCCAGCGGCGGGGGTACTGGAAACACCATATATTTT; CDR3aa: CASGGGTGNTIYF; j_gene: TRBJ1-3; d_gene: -; len: 13; v_gene: TRBV7-2; abundance: -
CDR3nt: TGTGCCAGCAGTTACGAGCGGAATCAGCCCCAGCATTTT; CDR3aa: CASSYERNQPQHF; j_gene: TRBJ1-5; d_gene: -; len: 13; v_gene: TRBV6-5; abundance: -
CDR3nt: TGTGCCAGCACCCACAGGCGAGGTCTCCACGAGCAGTACTTC; CDR3aa: CASTHRRGLHEQYF; j_gene: TRBJ2-7; d_gene: -; len: 14; v_gene: TRBV6-6; abundance: -
CDR3nt: TGTGCCAGCAGCCGACCGACTAGTCGGGAGACCCAGTACTTC; CDR3aa: CASSRPTSRETQYF; j_gene: TRBJ2-5; d_gene: -; len: 14; v_gene: TRBV7-8; abundance: -
CDR3nt: TGTGCCAGCTCACCCTACGGACTAGCGGGGGCGCACAATGAGCAGTTCTTC; CDR3aa: CASSPYGLAGAHNEQFF; j_gene: TRBJ2-1; d_gene: TRBD2; len: 17; v_gene: TRBV18; abundance: -
CDR3nt: TGTGCCAGCAGCTCGACTAGCGGGGGACCTGGCTCCTACGAGCAGTACTTC; CDR3aa: CASSSTSGGPGSYEQYF; j_gene: TRBJ2-7; d_gene: TRBD2; len: 17; v_gene: TRBV7-2; abundance: -
CDR3nt: TGTGCCAGCACCTTCCCCGGTCCGACTATATATTTT; CDR3aa: CASTFPGPTIYF; j_gene: TRBJ1-3; d_gene: -; len: 12; v_gene: TRBV7-2; abundance: -